This T cell receptor beta chain was profiled in a study of T cell repertoires in cytomegalovirus infection. Study summary: HLA-C-restricted CMV epitopes, recently identified, and well-studied HLA-B-restricted ones were used by the study. Evidence of both CMV infection and a matching HLA type came from public TCR beta signatures. Study-wide findings and caveats: Cumulated frequencies of public TCR beta families served to identify carriers of CMV plus the relevant HLA. Clonotype analysis showed dominance of the ex vivo response by HLA-C-restricted CMV-specific TCR beta clonotypes.

Comments on this clonotype: Its antigen is as yet unknown.

TCRdb recomputed calls from the reads with MiXCR, one row per CDR3 protein. The table includes hundreds of thousands of distinct CDR3 sequences, around 35% detected once. Germline V gene data show CDR1 as SGHVT and CDR2 as SQSDAQ. The CDR3 contains 13 residues. Trimming shortened V by 3 bases and J by 4 bases, and 9 bases separated the two germline ends. This rearrangement joins TRBV7-4 to TRBJ1-2; no definite D call. This TCR was recovered from a human donor in good health (CMV status not recorded). Some clones in this sample may be carry-over from other donors' samples. The input for sequencing was cultured PBMCs, taken from culture after CMV antigen stimulation. The CDR3 region has the DNA TGTGCCAGCAGCTTCCAGGAAAGCTATGGCTACACCTTC. Translating gives CASSFQESYGYTF. Full variable domain (remainder filled in from reference TRBV7-4 and TRBJ1-2): GAGVSQSPRYKVAKRGRDVALRCDSISGHVTLYWYRQTLGQGSEVLTYSQSDAQRDKSGRPSGRFSAERPERSVSTLKIQRTEQGDSAVYLCASSFQESYGYTFGSGTRLTVV.